These 30 T cell receptor beta chains came from one sample sequenced in a study of CD8+ T cells in alopecia areata. RNA was isolated and reverse transcribed to cDNA, the sequencing template. Repertoires were generated with immunoSEQ multiplex PCR, while TCRdb's copy carries only in-frame clones and drops some. The table lists fewer than 250,000 clones, more than 55% of them singletons, with 1.3% in the top ten. Treatment meaning: oral pan-JAK inhibitor, 5-10 mg twice daily. The sequenced sample was CD4+ T cells sorted from blood, obtained around week 50, from a patient treated with tofacitinib. All receptors derive from a human donor with alopecia areata.

This clone has just one count. V and J are TRBV5-1 and TRBJ2-6; weak D call: TRBD1 (6 bases). The V end lost 3 bases, the J end lost 2 bases, and 12 bases lay between the germline ends. The CDR3 contains 16 residues. The germline V gene has CDR1 SGHRS and CDR2 YFSETQ. CDR3 DNA sequence: TGCGCCAGCAGCTCTACCGGGACAACTGGGGCCAACGTCCTGACTTTC. Translated: CASSSTGTTGANVLTF.

This clone has more than one count but fewer than ten. The rearrangement links TRBV7-2 to TRBJ1-4; no reliable D call. The CDR3 consists of 13 residues. Germline CDR1 is SGHTA and CDR2 is FQGNSA. Trimming took 2 bases from V and 8 from J, leaving 9 bases between them. The CDR3 nucleotides are TGTGCCAGCAGCTTAACCCTTATGGAAAAACTGTTTTTT. Its protein is CASSLTLMEKLFF.

The chain employs TRBV27 and TRBJ1-4, with D maybe TRBD1 (6 bases). The ends were cut back, 5 bases at V and 8 bases at J, with 18 bases in the middle. The CDR3 sequence is 15 residues long. From germline, CDR1 is MNHEY and CDR2 SMNVEV (reference sequence). The CDR3 DNA sequence: TGTGCCAGCAGTCCACACACGGACAGAAGGGAAAAACTGTTTTTT. Translated, it gives CASSPHTDRREKLFF.

This chain joins TRBV29-1 and TRBJ2-2, with 7 bases lining up with TRBD1. This CDR3 is 13 amino acids long. With 7 bases clipped from V and 7 bases from J, the junction kept 9 bases outside the gene matches. Germline CDR1 and CDR2: SQVTM and ANQGSEA. The CDR3 nucleotides read TGCAGCGGGAGAGGGACAGTCGACGGGGAGCTGTTTTTT. Translating gives CSGRGTVDGELFF.

The chain couples TRBV5-4 to TRBJ1-2; no reliable D call. V lost 5 bases and J 4 bases, leaving 15 bases between the germline ends. This CDR3 spans 14 amino acids. The germline V gene encodes CDR1 SGHNT and CDR2 YYREEE (reference sequence). CDR3 nucleotides: TGTGCCAGCAGGCCAGCCACCTCTCTCTATGGCTACACCTTC. The encoded protein is CASRPATSLYGYTF.

The chain carries TRBV5-6 and TRBJ2-5; D gene unclear. V dropped 3 bases and J dropped 7 bases, with 13 bases sitting between them. This CDR3 has 13 residues. CDR1 SGHDT and CDR2 YYEEEE come from the germline V gene. The CDR3 bases are TGTGCCAGCAGCTCCCCCCGGGCCCGGACCCAGTACTTC. This codes for CASSSPRARTQYF.

This clone was seen only once. The chain joins TRBV7-2 to TRBJ1-6; 9 nucleotides agree with TRBD1. The V and J ends lost 5 bases and 10 bases, in that order; junction bases with no gene match: 6. Germline V gene sequence: CDR1 SGHTA, CDR2 FQGNSA. The CDR3 length is 14 residues. This chain's CDR3 is CASSETGGISPLHF. In nucleotides, the CDR3 is TGTGCCAGCAGCGAGACAGGGGGAATATCACCCCTCCACTTT.

This clone was detected only a few times. V usage is TRBV5-1 and J usage is TRBJ1-5; D gene ambiguous. Trimming took off 1 base at V and 6 bases at J, with 2 bases between the two ends. Germline V lookup: CDR1 SGHRS, CDR2 YFSETQ. The CDR3 has 11 amino acids. This CDR3 is CASSLSQPQHF. DNA of the CDR3: TGCGCCAGCAGCTTGAGTCAGCCCCAGCATTTT.

The J gene is TRBJ1-2, the V gene TRBV9; D is perhaps TRBD1 (5 bases). CDR3 length equals 15 residues. The germline V gene encodes CDR1 SGDLS and CDR2 YYNGEE. Trimming removed 4 bases from V and 4 bases from J, with 17 bases in between. CDR3 DNA sequence: TGTGCCAGCAGCTTAAGCCTCGACAGCTCCTATGGCTACACCTTC. Its translation: CASSLSLDSSYGYTF.

This clone was counted between two and nine times. Relative to the germline gene, one junction end is altered; a read error may explain this. The genes are TRBV7-2 and TRBJ1-6; D remains unclear. CDR1 is SGHTA, CDR2 FQGNSA, per germline. The CDR3 contains 12 residues. CDR3 region: CASSSDNSPLHF. CDR3 coding DNA: TGTGCCAGCAGCTCCGATAATTCACCCCTCCACTTT.

The DNA for the CDR3 is TGTGCCAGCAGTTACGGCACAGGGTCCGATGGCTACACCTTC. Amino acids: CASSYGTGSDGYTF. This chain links TRBV6-5 with TRBJ1-2, with D possibly matching TRBD1 (6 bases). The CDR3 sequence is 14 residues long. V shed 2 bases and J shed 6 bases, with 13 bases lying between them. CDR1 MNHEY and CDR2 SVGAGI come from the germline V gene.

The chain has TRBV7-8 and TRBJ1-2, with D possibly matching TRBD1 (6 bases). Germline V gene sequence: CDR1 SGHVS, CDR2 FQNEAQ. This CDR3 is built from 12 residues. V was trimmed by 5 bases and J by 7 bases, leaving 11 bases between them. This CDR3 is CASSPRGFGYTF. CDR3 coding DNA: TGTGCCAGCAGCCCGAGGGGGTTTGGCTACACCTTC.

Only one count was recorded for this clone. The chain employs TRBV2 and TRBJ2-7, with TRBD2 as a possible D gene (5 bases). The CDR3 is 13 amino acids. V dropped 7 bases and J dropped 6 bases, with 16 bases sitting between them. The germline CDR1 and CDR2 sequences are SNHLY and FYNNEI. CDR3 nucleotides: TGTGCCAGCAATACCCAGCGGCTTGGCGAGCAGTACTTC. Residues: CASNTQRLGEQYF. The full variable domain, its missing parts supplied by reference TRBV2 and TRBJ2-7, is EPEVTQTPSHQVTQMGQEVILRCVPISNHLYFYWYRQILGQKVEFLVSFYNNEISEKSEIFDDQFSVERPDGSNFTLKIRSTKLEDSAMYFCASNTQRLGEQYFGPGTRLTVT.

The chain carries TRBV9 and TRBJ2-3, with 9 positions matching TRBD2. CDR1 and CDR2 (germline): SGDLS, YYNGEE. The CDR3 consists of 13 residues. J lost 4 bases, V lost 9 bases, and 6 bases had no gene match. Written as DNA, the CDR3 is TGTGCCACCTCCGGCGGGGGGGCAGATACGCAGTATTTT. This translates into CATSGGGADTQYF.

The table lists this clone with a count of one. The J gene is TRBJ1-1, the V gene TRBV5-8; D perhaps matches TRBD1 (6 bases). The CDR3 loop spans 16 amino acids. The V end lost 4 bases, the J end lost 2 bases, and 18 bases lay between the germline ends. CDR1 and CDR2 from the germline V gene are SGHTS and YDEGEE. The DNA of the CDR3 is TGTGCCAGCAGCGATGGGACACGCCAAGGAAACACTGAAGCTTTCTTT. Translated: CASSDGTRQGNTEAFF.

This clone was counted a single time. This chain links TRBV29-1 with TRBJ1-1; D remains unclear. Germline V CDR1 and CDR2: SQVTM, ANQGSEA. V lost 5 bases to trimming and J lost 6 bases, with 10 bases between them. The CDR3 sequence is 11 residues long. CDR3 bases: TGCAGCGTTTCACTTCCAGCTGAAGCTTTCTTT. This sequence encodes CSVSLPAEAFF. The full variable domain, in which reference TRBV29-1 and TRBJ1-1 provide the parts outside the CDR3, is SAVISQKPSRDICQRGTSLTIQCQVDSQVTMMFWYRQQPGQSLTLIATANQGSEATYESGFVIDKFPISRPNLTFSTLTVSNMSPEDSSIYLCSVSLPAEAFFGQGTRLTVV.

In its sample, this clone was seen a few times. The chain uses TRBV6-6 and TRBJ1-3; the match to TRBD1 covers 7 bases. CDR1 MNHNY and CDR2 SVGAGI come from the germline V gene (reference sequence). The V segment lost 6 bases and the J segment 4 bases; nucleotides outside the gene matches: 6. The CDR3 is made up of 14 amino acids. The CDR3 nucleotides are TGTGCCAGCAGACGACAGGGTTCGGGAAACACCATATATTTT. This sequence encodes CASRRQGSGNTIYF.

V gene TRBV29-1 combines with J gene TRBJ2-1; a possible D gene is TRBD1 (6 bases). Germline V gene sequence: CDR1 SQVTM, CDR2 ANQGSEA. V was clipped by 2 bases and J by 9 bases, with 11 bases between them. This CDR3 contains 12 residues. CDR3 sequence: CSVEPTGSEQFF. The DNA of the CDR3 is TGCAGCGTTGAACCAACAGGGAGTGAGCAGTTCTTC.

The chain employs TRBV4-1 and TRBJ2-7, with D possibly matching TRBD2 (6 bases). This CDR3 spans 14 amino acids. Germline CDR1 MGHRA, CDR2 YSYEKL. Trimming removed 1 base from V and 2 bases from J, with 9 bases in between. This CDR3 reads CASSQGLGTYEQYF. The CDR3 coding sequence is TGCGCCAGCAGCCAAGGACTAGGAACCTACGAGCAGTACTTC.

The chain recombines TRBV30 with TRBJ1-4, with D unclear. Between the trimmed V and J ends, which lost 0 bases and 14 bases, there was a span of 19 bases. Germline V gene data show CDR1 as GTSNPN and CDR2 as SVGIG (reference sequence). The CDR3 runs to 14 residues. The CDR3 loop reads CAWSVRGLPSPLFF. The CDR3 nucleotides are TGTGCCTGGAGTGTACGTGGACTACCGAGTCCTCTGTTTTTT.

This sequence joins TRBV7-2 and TRBJ1-6; D remains ambiguous. CDR1 is SGHTA and CDR2 is FQGNSA in the germline V gene. The CDR3 is made up of 13 amino acids. The V end was cut by 4 bases, the J end by 8 bases, with 9 bases between. The DNA for the CDR3 is TGTGCCAGCAGCTCGAGGGTATATTCACCCCTCCACTTT. It yields the protein CASSSRVYSPLHF.

The gene calls are TRBV9 and TRBJ2-5; no definite D call. Germline CDR1 SGDLS, CDR2 YYNGEE. This CDR3 is 14 amino acids long. V was pared by 2 bases and J by 7 bases, with 15 bases between. The DNA for the CDR3 is TGTGCCAGCAGCGTCGACGGTCCGACGGGGACCCAGTACTTC. Translation: CASSVDGPTGTQYF.

The J gene is TRBJ2-4, the V gene TRBV7-2, with TRBD1 identical over 7 bases. The CDR3 length is 13 residues. V was pared by 5 bases and J by 7 bases, with 5 bases of the junction left unmatched. Germline V gene sequence: CDR1 SGHTA, CDR2 FQGNSA. In nucleotides, the CDR3 is TGTGCCAGCAGCCGGACAGGACAGAACATTCAGTACTTC. This translates into CASSRTGQNIQYF.

The chain uses TRBV2 and TRBJ1-2; D gene ambiguous. This CDR3 is 12 amino acids long. V lost 4 bases and J lost 1, with 4 bases in between. Germline V gene sequence: CDR1 SNHLY, CDR2 FYNNEI. DNA of the CDR3: TGTGCCAGCAGTGGGGTTAACTATGGCTACACCTTC. Amino acids: CASSGVNYGYTF.

A note on this clone: Germline and junction disagree at one end, which may indicate a read error. This rearrangement joins TRBV5-6 to TRBJ2-2; no reliable D call. This CDR3 has 15 residues. Germline loops: CDR1 SGHDT, CDR2 YYEEEE. CDR3 loop: CASSLVRLNTGELFF. The CDR3 nucleotides are TGTGCCAGCAGTTTGGTTCGGTTGAACACCGGGGAGCTGTTTTTT. The variable domain in full, completed from reference TRBV5-6 and TRBJ2-2, reads DAGVTQSPTHLIKTRGQQVTLRCSPKSGHDTVSWYQQALGQGPQFIFQYYEEEERQRGNFPDRFSGHQFPNYSSELNVNALLLGDSALYLCASSLVRLNTGELFFGEGSRLTVL.

This clone has just a few counts. V gene TRBV30 combines with J gene TRBJ1-1; 7 positions match TRBD1. Unmatched junction bases numbered 11, after V lost 5 bases and J lost 8 bases. This CDR3 has 13 amino acids. Germline V gives CDR1 GTSNPN, CDR2 SVGIG (reference sequence). The DNA of the CDR3 is TGTGCCTGGGTACCCAGGGGGGCGAGGGAAGCTTTCTTT. Its translation is CAWVPRGAREAFF.

The rearrangement uses TRBV2 and TRBJ2-3; D is ambiguous. CDR1 is SNHLY and CDR2 is FYNNEI in the germline V gene. V lost 7 bases and J lost 8, with 28 bases in between. CDR3 length: 17 residues. CDR3 amino acids: CASTPLSRSLPPGTQYF. Here the CDR3 DNA reads TGTGCCAGCACCCCCCTGTCGAGATCCCTCCCCCCGGGTACGCAGTATTTT.

This chain joins TRBV7-6 and TRBJ2-5; 11 nucleotides align to TRBD2. Germline V gives CDR1 SGHVS, CDR2 FNYEAQ. This CDR3 spans 16 amino acids. V trimming: 0 bases; J trimming: 4 bases; junction bases outside the gene matches: 4. In nucleotides, the CDR3 is TGTGCCAGCAGCTTAGCGGGGCTAGCGGGGGGAGAGACCCAGTACTTC. Amino acid sequence: CASSLAGLAGGETQYF.

This chain connects TRBV18 to TRBJ2-1; 9 bases line up with TRBD2. The V segment lost 1 base and the J segment 6 bases; nucleotides outside the gene matches: 1. CDR1 KGHSH and CDR2 LQKENI come from the germline V gene. This CDR3 comprises 14 residues. The CDR3 here is CASSPLRGGNEQFF. As DNA, the CDR3 is TGTGCCAGCTCACCACTGCGGGGGGGCAATGAGCAGTTCTTC.

The chain employs TRBV5-1 and TRBJ2-2, with 7 nucleotides matching TRBD1. This CDR3 contains 15 residues. V dropped 6 bases and J dropped 5; count of bases not matched to a gene: 10. CDR1 is SGHRS and CDR2 is YFSETQ in the germline V gene. CDR3 DNA: TGCGCCAGCAACAAAGGGGGCGTATCAACCGGGGAGCTGTTTTTT. Residues: CASNKGGVSTGELFF.